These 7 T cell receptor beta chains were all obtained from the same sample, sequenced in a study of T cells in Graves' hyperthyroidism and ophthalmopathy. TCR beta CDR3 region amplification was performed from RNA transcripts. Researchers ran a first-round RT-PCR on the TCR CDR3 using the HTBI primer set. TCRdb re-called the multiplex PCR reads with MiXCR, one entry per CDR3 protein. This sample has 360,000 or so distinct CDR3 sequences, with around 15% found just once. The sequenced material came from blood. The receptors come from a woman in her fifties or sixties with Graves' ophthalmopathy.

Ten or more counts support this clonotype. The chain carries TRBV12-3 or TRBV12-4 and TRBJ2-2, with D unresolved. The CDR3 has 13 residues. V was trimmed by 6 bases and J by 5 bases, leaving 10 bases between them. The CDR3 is CASSPDGTGELFF. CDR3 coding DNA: TGTGCCAGCAGCCCGGACGGGACCGGGGAGCTGTTTTTT.

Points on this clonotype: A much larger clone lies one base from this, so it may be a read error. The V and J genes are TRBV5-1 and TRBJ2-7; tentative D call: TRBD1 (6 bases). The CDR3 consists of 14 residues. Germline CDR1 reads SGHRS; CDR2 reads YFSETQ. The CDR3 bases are TGCGCCAGCGGCTTGGAGACAGGAAACTACGAGCAGTACTTC. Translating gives CASGLETGNYEQYF.

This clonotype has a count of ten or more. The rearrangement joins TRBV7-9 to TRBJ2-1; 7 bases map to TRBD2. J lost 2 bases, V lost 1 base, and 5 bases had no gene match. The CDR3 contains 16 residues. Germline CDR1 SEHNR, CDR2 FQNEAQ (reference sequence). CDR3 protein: CASSLDTGGTYNEQFF. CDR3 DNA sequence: TGTGCCAGCAGCTTAGATACCGGGGGGACCTACAATGAGCAGTTCTTC.

The CDR3 bases are TGTGCCAGCAGCTTAAGACAGGGGAGCACTGAAGCTTTCTTT. Its protein is CASSLRQGSTEAFF. This chain joins TRBV11-2 and TRBJ1-1; 8 bases agree with TRBD1. Germline trimming cut 2 bases from V and 4 bases from J; bases unmatched to any gene: 3. Germline lookup yields CDR1 SGHAT and CDR2 FQNNGV. This CDR3 comprises 14 residues.

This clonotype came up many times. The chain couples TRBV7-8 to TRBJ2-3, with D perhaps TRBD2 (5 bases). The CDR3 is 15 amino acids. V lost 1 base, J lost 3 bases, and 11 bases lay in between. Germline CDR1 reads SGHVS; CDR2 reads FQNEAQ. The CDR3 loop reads CASSLGGRGTDTQYF. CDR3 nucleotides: TGTGCCAGCAGCTTAGGCGGCCGAGGGACAGATACGCAGTATTTT.

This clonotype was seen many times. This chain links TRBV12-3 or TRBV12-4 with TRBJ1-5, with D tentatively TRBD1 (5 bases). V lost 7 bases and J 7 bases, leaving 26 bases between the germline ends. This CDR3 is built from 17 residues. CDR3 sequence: CASTDTIFELGDQPQHF. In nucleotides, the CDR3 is TGTGCCAGCACAGACACGATATTCGAGCTGGGGGACCAGCCCCAGCATTTT.

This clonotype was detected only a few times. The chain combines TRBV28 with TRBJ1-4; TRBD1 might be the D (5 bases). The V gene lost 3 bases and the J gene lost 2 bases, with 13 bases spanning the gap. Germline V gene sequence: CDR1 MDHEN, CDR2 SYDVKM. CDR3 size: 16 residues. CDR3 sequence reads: CASSLTGGGTNEKLFF. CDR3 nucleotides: TGTGCCAGCAGTTTGACTGGTGGGGGGACTAATGAAAAACTGTTTTTT.